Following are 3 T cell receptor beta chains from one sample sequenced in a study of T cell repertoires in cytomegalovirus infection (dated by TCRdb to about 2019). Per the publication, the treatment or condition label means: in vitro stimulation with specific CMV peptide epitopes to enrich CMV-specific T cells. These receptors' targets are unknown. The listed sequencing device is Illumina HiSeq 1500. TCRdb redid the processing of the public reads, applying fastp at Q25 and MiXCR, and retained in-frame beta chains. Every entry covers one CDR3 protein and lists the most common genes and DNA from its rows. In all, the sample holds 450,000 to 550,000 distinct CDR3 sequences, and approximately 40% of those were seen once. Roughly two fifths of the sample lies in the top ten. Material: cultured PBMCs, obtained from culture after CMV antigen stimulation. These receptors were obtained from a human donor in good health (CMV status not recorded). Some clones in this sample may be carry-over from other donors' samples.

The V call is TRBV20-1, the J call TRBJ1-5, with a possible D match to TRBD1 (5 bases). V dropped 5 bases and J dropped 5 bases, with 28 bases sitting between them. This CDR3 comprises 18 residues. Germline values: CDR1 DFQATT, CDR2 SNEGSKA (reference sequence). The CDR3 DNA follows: TGCAGTGCTGTCGACGCCCGGACCGGGACCTCGGGGGATCAGCCCCAGCATTTT. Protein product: CSAVDARTGTSGDQPQHF.

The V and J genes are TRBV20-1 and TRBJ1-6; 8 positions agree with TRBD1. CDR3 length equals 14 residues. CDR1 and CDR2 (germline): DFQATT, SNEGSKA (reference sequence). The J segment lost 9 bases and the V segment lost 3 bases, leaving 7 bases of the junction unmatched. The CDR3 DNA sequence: TGCAGTGCTAGTCTGGGACAGGTGGCTTCACCCCTCCACTTT. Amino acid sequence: CSASLGQVASPLHF.

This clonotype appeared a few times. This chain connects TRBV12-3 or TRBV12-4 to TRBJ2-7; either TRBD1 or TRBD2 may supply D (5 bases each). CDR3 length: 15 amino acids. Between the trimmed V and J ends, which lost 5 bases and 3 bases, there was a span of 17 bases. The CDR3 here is CASSGGPRPSYEQYF. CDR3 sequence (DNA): TGTGCCAGCAGTGGGGGACCGCGGCCCAGCTACGAGCAGTACTTC.